The source of this TCR beta chain is a study of cytomegalovirus exposure and HLA in healthy donors. Overall study results and limits: Later work found most CMV-associated TCR beta chains apparently HLA-restricted.

The study ran its PCR with 60 Vbeta and 13 Jbeta primers. The method was immunoSEQ multiplex PCR; TCRdb's version includes in-frame clones alone and lacks a portion of them. This sample has around 170,000 clones, with 80% found just once. This CDR3 has 15 amino acids. Unmatched junction bases numbered 8, after V lost 4 bases and J lost 4 bases. Germline V CDR1 and CDR2: MNHEY, SMNVEV (reference sequence). Concerning this clone: Its antigen is not identified.

Sequencing was carried out using PBMCs. This receptor was identified in a woman in her forties or fifties in good health and CMV-seropositive. This chain uses TRBV27 with TRBJ2-7; 9 positions agree with TRBD2. The CDR3 region is CASSSISGGVYEQYF. For the CDR3, the DNA is TGTGCCAGCAGTTCGATTAGCGGGGGAGTTTACGAGCAGTACTTC.